This T cell receptor beta chain derives from a study of glioma-infiltrating T cells after dendritic cell vaccination. This CDR3 is 14 amino acids long. Germline loops: CDR1 SGDLS, CDR2 YYNGEE. Trimming took off 5 bases at V and 4 bases at J, with 15 bases between the two ends. Measured with immunoSEQ multiplex PCR; TCRdb has only the in-frame clones, and not every one. The profile shows under 100,000 clones, around 85% of them singletons. Only patients with spare fresh-frozen tumor and over two years of follow-up were included. The chain joins TRBV9 to TRBJ1-2; D unclear. The material was blood, obtained before dendritic cell vaccination. The source of this sequence is a human donor with glioblastoma. In DNA, the CDR3 is TGTGCCAGCAGTGCCAAAGGCACAGCCTATGGCTACACCTTC. Protein sequence: CASSAKGTAYGYTF.